The clone carrying this TCR beta chain occurred many times. This specimen comes from a study of identical twins. TCRdb independently ran MiXCR on the 5' RACE reads; one entry per CDR3 protein. This sample has about 690,000 distinct CDR3 sequences, with 5.5% to 6.5% found just once. The germline V gene has CDR1 LNHNV and CDR2 YYDKDF (reference sequence). This CDR3 comprises 13 residues. Germline trimming cut 6 bases from V and 10 bases from J; bases unmatched to any gene: 9. The chain uses TRBV15 and TRBJ2-1, with TRBD2 matching 7 bases. The clonotype was recovered from a man aged 18 to 29 in good health. The sample comprised naive T cells sorted from blood. CDR3 region: CATRAGRDAEQFF. The CDR3 DNA reads TGTGCCACCAGGGCGGGGAGGGATGCCGAGCAGTTCTTC.